This T cell receptor (beta chain) stems from a study of T cells after yellow fever vaccination. Study summary: Preparation used SMART-Seq v4 Ultra Low Input for the low-cell-number fractions.

Notes on the study in general: The appearance of a small share of clonotypes in both CD4 and CD8 compartments was observed. Weaker overall was a secondary response that nonetheless peaked faster, on day 5 versus 15.

This CDR3 spans 15 amino acids. Losses at the gene ends were 5 bases for V and 2 bases for J; bases not matched to a gene: 6. Germline V gene lookup returns CDR1 SGDLS and CDR2 YYNGEE. Of note for this clonotype: Its antigen is not known.

Template-switching 5'RACE yielded the TCR cDNA; a universal primer site and UMIs were added in the process. MiXCR, run by TCRdb on the 5' RACE reads, gives a single entry per CDR3 protein. The table lists hundreds of thousands of distinct CDR3 sequences, about 15% of them singletons. The clonotype was recovered from a man aged 18 to 29 who received the YFV17D yellow fever vaccine. This sequence joins TRBV9 and TRBJ2-5, with 10 bases identical to TRBD2. Source: PBMCs, taken less than 6 days after the first yellow fever vaccination. The CDR3 DNA reads as TGTGCCAGCAGTTCCGGACTAGCGGTACAAGAGACCCAGTACTTC. It specifies CASSSGLAVQETQYF.